This T cell receptor beta chain was found in a study of CD8 T cells in Susac syndrome. The germline gives CDR1 SGHNT, CDR2 YYREEE (reference sequence). Trimming took off 4 bases at V and 3 bases at J, with 5 bases between the two ends. The CDR3 is 12 amino acids. The authors reverse transcribed roughly 0.5 to 1 ug RNA with random hexamers. One entry per CDR3 protein, called by TCRdb with MiXCR from the immunoSEQ multiplex PCR reads. The data show about 300,000 distinct CDR3 sequences, with roughly 94% seen just once and about 0.07% held by the top ten. FACS enriched CD8+ TEMRA cells, while bulk CD8+ and CD4+ were negatively isolated. This clonotype turned up a few times.

The sequencing input was CD4+ T cells from PBMCs. This chain connects TRBV5-4 to TRBJ2-1, with a possible D match to TRBD2 (5 bases). This clonotype was obtained from a human donor with multiple sclerosis. CDR3 region: CASSRDYNEQFF. The CDR3 bases are TGTGCCAGCAGCCGGGACTACAATGAGCAGTTCTTC.